A selection of T cell receptor beta chains follows, all from one sample in a study of cytomegalovirus exposure and HLA in healthy donors. Libraries were prepared by immunoSEQ multiplex PCR; TCRdb keeps only in-frame clonotypes and omits some of them. Of around 130,000 clones listed, roughly 89% are singletons. Sequencing was done on a sample of PBMCs. These TCRs come from a man aged 25 to 40 in good health and CMV-seronegative. Each CDR3 is given with its conserved first and last residue. A D gene is named only where the DNA matches it firmly. Not every row has a clone size; where given, it reads once, few, many or a size class.

-	-	TRBV10-3	TRBJ1-1	CAISESAIGGNTEAFF	TGTGCCATCAGTGAGTCTGCCATAGGGGGGAACACTGAAGCTTTCTTT
-	-	TRBV19	TRBJ1-1	CASSNYVNTEAFF	TGTGCCAGTAGTAACTATGTGAACACTGAAGCTTTCTTT
-	TRBD1	TRBV9	TRBJ1-1	CASRGTGLNTEAFF	TGTGCCAGCAGAGGGACAGGGCTGAACACTGAAGCTTTCTTT
-	-	TRBV4-1	TRBJ1-1	CASSQGRINTEAFF	TGCGCCAGCAGCCAAGGTAGAATTAACACTGAAGCTTTCTTT
-	-	TRBV11-2	TRBJ1-1	CASSLTGILHTEAFF	TGTGCCAGCAGCTTAACAGGGATCCTTCACACTGAAGCTTTCTTT
-	-	TRBV18	TRBJ2-7	CASSPRQGGNEQYF	TGTGCCAGCTCTCCGCGACAGGGCGGGAACGAGCAGTACTTC
-	TRBD1	TRBV19	TRBJ2-2	CASRRQGDTGELFF	TGTGCCAGTAGAAGACAGGGGGACACCGGGGAGCTGTTTTTT
-	-	TRBV7-9	TRBJ1-1	CASSFGGFMNTEAFF	TGTGCCAGCAGCTTTGGAGGTTTCATGAACACTGAAGCTTTCTTT
-	-	TRBV28	TRBJ1-6	CASSLKADNSPLHF	TGTGCCAGCAGTTTAAAAGCTGATAATTCACCCCTCCACTTT
-	-	TRBV28	TRBJ1-2	CASSLQGNYGYTF	TGTGCCAGCAGTCTACAGGGAAACTATGGCTACACCTTC
-	TRBD1	TRBV6-6	TRBJ1-4	CASSHGTAEKLFF	TGTGCCAGCAGCCACGGGACAGCTGAAAAACTGTTTTTT
-	TRBD1	TRBV6-6	TRBJ1-5	CASRARQGNHQPQHF	TGTGCCAGCAGGGCAAGACAGGGCAACCATCAGCCCCAGCATTTT
-	TRBD1	TRBV5-4	TRBJ1-4	CASSLQGANEKLFF	TGTGCCAGCAGCTTACAGGGGGCTAATGAAAAACTGTTTTTT
-	-	TRBV4-3	TRBJ2-2	CASSPGLLNTGELFF	TGCGCCAGCAGCCCGGGACTCCTGAACACCGGGGAGCTGTTTTTT
-	-	TRBV6-1	TRBJ1-6	CASEEQGRSPLHF	TGTGCCAGCGAGGAACAGGGAAGGTCACCCCTCCACTTT
-	-	TRBV4-2	TRBJ1-2	CASSQVLNYGYTF	TGTGCCAGCAGCCAAGTCCTAAACTATGGCTACACCTTC
-	-	TRBV6-6	TRBJ1-5	CASSYSTGIQPQHF	TGTGCCAGCAGTTACTCGACCGGGATTCAGCCCCAGCATTTT
-	-	TRBV5-1	TRBJ2-1	CASSLSGYNEQFF	TGCGCCAGCAGCTTGTCGGGCTACAATGAGCAGTTCTTC
-	TRBD1	TRBV28	TRBJ1-5	CASSLLTGGSNQPQHF	TGTGCCAGCAGTTTACTAACAGGGGGTAGCAATCAGCCCCAGCATTTT
-	-	TRBV13	TRBJ2-5	CASSLRREQETQYF	TGTGCCAGCAGCCTAAGACGGGAACAAGAGACCCAGTACTTC
once	TRBD1	TRBV6-6	TRBJ1-5	CASSYGTGGGNQPQHF	TGTGCCAGCAGTTACGGGACAGGGGGAGGCAATCAGCCCCAGCATTTT
few	-	TRBV11-2	TRBJ2-2	CASSLLRDTGELFF	TGTGCCAGCAGCTTACTGCGGGACACCGGGGAGCTGTTTTTT
-	TRBD1	TRBV7-2	TRBJ1-5	CASSWTGGGNQPQHF	TGTGCCAGCAGCTGGACAGGGGGAGGCAATCAGCCCCAGCATTTT
-	-	TRBV6-1	TRBJ1-6	CALGRAPNSPLHF	TGTGCATTAGGCAGGGCTCCTAATTCACCCCTCCACTTT
-	-	TRBV2	TRBJ2-2	CASREDTTNTGELFF	TGTGCCAGCAGAGAGGACACAACGAACACCGGGGAGCTGTTTTTT
-	TRBD2	TRBV27	TRBJ2-5	CASKVVGLAGEETQYF	TGTGCCAGCAAAGTAGTCGGACTAGCGGGGGAAGAGACCCAGTACTTC
-	-	TRBV5-5	TRBJ1-1	CASSLNSPEAFF	TGTGCCAGCAGCTTGAACAGCCCTGAAGCTTTCTTT
-	-	TRBV2	TRBJ1-5	CASSERGSLSNQPQHF	TGTGCCAGCAGTGAACGGGGGTCCTTGAGCAATCAGCCCCAGCATTTT
-	-	TRBV7-9	TRBJ2-7	CASSPRGSSYEQYF	TGTGCCAGCAGCCCCCGTGGCTCCTCCTACGAGCAGTACTTC
-	-	TRBV12-2	TRBJ1-6	CASRLDWDRNNSPLHF	TGTGCAAGTCGCTTAGATTGGGACAGGAACAATTCACCCCTCCACTTT
-	TRBD1	TRBV28	TRBJ2-7	CASSPRDRTYEQYF	TGTGCCAGCAGTCCCCGGGACAGAACCTACGAGCAGTACTTC
-	-	TRBV11-1	TRBJ1-4	CASSSGDYNEKLFF	TGTGCCAGCAGCTCGGGGGACTATAATGAAAAACTGTTTTTT
once	-	TRBV10-3	TRBJ2-2	CAIRPGAGELFF	TGTGCCATCAGACCAGGGGCCGGGGAGCTGTTTTTT
-	-	TRBV11-2	TRBJ1-6	CASSFAGFGSPLHF	TGTGCCAGCAGCTTTGCAGGGTTCGGTTCACCCCTCCACTTT
-	-	TRBV6-6	TRBJ1-2	CASSDLVQGSYGYTF	TGTGCCAGCAGTGACCTGGTGCAGGGGTCGTATGGCTACACCTTC
-	TRBD2	TRBV6-7	TRBJ2-7	CASSYPPTSGVSSYEQYF	TGTGCCAGCAGTTACCCCCCGACTAGCGGGGTAAGCTCCTACGAGCAGTACTTC
-	-	TRBV4-2	TRBJ1-2	CASSQDLAGEGGYTF	TGTGCCAGCAGCCAAGATTTGGCGGGGGAAGGTGGCTACACCTTC
-	TRBD1	TRBV5-6	TRBJ2-7	CASSLEQGSGSPYSYEQYF	TGTGCCAGCAGCCTAGAACAGGGGTCCGGAAGCCCGTACTCCTACGAGCAGTACTTC
-	-	TRBV4-1	TRBJ2-3	CASSQDRGHTDTQYF	TGCGCCAGCAGCCAAGATCGCGGCCACACAGATACGCAGTATTTT
-	TRBD1	TRBV5-1	TRBJ1-1	CASSFNRGQVMGSTEAFF	TGCGCCAGCAGTTTTAACCGGGGACAGGTAATGGGGAGCACTGAAGCTTTCTTT
-	-	TRBV5-6	TRBJ1-2	CASSLVRRQIGGYTF	TGTGCCAGCAGCTTGGTTCGCAGGCAAATTGGCGGCTACACCTTC
-	TRBD1	TRBV6-1	TRBJ1-5	CASSDYRPIQGSNQPQHF	TGTGCCAGCAGTGATTACCGACCGATACAGGGGAGCAATCAGCCCCAGCATTTT
-	-	TRBV19	TRBJ2-7	CASSFVGEDYEQYF	TGTGCCAGTAGCTTCGTGGGGGAGGACTACGAGCAGTACTTC
-	-	TRBV6-1	TRBJ2-1	CASSEALLPSSYNEQFF	TGTGCCAGCAGTGAAGCGCTTCTACCAAGCTCCTACAATGAGCAGTTCTTC
-	-	TRBV6-4	TRBJ2-1	CASSDPTGEQFF	TGTGCCAGCAGTGACCCGACGGGGGAGCAGTTCTTC
-	-	TRBV7-2	TRBJ2-2	CASSPALASTGELFF	TGTGCCAGCAGTCCAGCCCTAGCTTCCACCGGGGAGCTGTTTTTT
few	-	TRBV5-4	TRBJ1-2	CASRLADKGDYYGYTF	TGTGCCAGCAGGTTGGCCGACAAGGGGGATTACTATGGCTACACCTTC
-	TRBD1	TRBV5-1	TRBJ2-2	CASSEGRGLPNTGELFF	TGCGCCAGCAGCGAAGGCAGGGGGCTCCCTAACACCGGGGAGCTGTTTTTT
-	-	TRBV7-2	TRBJ1-5	CASSFGGGGQPQHF	TGTGCCAGCAGCTTCGGGGGGGGAGGTCAGCCCCAGCATTTT
-	TRBD1	TRBV27	TRBJ1-6	CASSSGGSYNSPLHF	TGTGCCAGCAGCTCAGGGGGCTCCTATAATTCACCCCTCCACTTT
-	-	TRBV4-2	TRBJ2-7	CASSQDRRAGGEQYF	TGTGCCAGCAGCCAGGACAGGCGGGCTGGGGGGGAGCAGTACTTC
-	-	TRBV2	TRBJ2-5	CASTSGWETQYF	TGTGCCAGCACCTCGGGGTGGGAGACCCAGTACTTC
-	-	TRBV6-5	TRBJ2-3	CASSYGPFSTDTQYF	TGTGCCAGCAGTTACGGGCCATTTAGCACAGATACGCAGTATTTT
-	-	TRBV6-4	TRBJ2-3	CASSETGSTDTQYF	TGTGCCAGCAGTGAAACAGGCAGCACAGATACGCAGTATTTT
few	-	TRBV5-1	TRBJ2-7	CASSLGATTYEQYF	TGCGCCAGCAGCTTGGGGGCCACAACCTACGAGCAGTACTTC
-	-	TRBV6-4	TRBJ2-6	CASSDSSSGANVLTF	TGTGCCAGCAGTGACTCGAGCTCTGGGGCCAACGTCCTGACTTTC
-	TRBD1	TRBV27	TRBJ2-1	CASSTGADSNEQFF	TGTGCCAGCAGCACAGGGGCGGACTCCAATGAGCAGTTCTTC
-	-	TRBV18	TRBJ1-2	CASSPRTVRYGYTF	TGTGCCAGCTCACCACGGACAGTTCGCTATGGCTACACCTTC
once	TRBD2	TRBV6-5	TRBJ2-1	CASSRIAGGTEQFF	TGTGCCAGCAGCCGTATAGCGGGGGGAACTGAGCAGTTCTTC